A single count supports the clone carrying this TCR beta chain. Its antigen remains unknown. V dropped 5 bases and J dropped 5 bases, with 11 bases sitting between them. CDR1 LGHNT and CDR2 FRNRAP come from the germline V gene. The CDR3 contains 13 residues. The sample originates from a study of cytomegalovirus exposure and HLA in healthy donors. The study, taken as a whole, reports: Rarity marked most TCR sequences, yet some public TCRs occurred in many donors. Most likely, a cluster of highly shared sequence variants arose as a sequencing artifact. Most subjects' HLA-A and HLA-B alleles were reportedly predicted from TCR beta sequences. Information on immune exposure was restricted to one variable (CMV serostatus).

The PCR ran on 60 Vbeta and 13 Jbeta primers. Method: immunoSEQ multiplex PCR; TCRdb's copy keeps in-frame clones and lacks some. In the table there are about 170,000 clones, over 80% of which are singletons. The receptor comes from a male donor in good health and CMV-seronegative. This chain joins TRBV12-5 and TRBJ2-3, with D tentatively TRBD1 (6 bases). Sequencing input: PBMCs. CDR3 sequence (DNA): TGTGCTAGTGGTCGACAGGCTATAGATACGCAGTATTTT. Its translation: CASGRQAIDTQYF.